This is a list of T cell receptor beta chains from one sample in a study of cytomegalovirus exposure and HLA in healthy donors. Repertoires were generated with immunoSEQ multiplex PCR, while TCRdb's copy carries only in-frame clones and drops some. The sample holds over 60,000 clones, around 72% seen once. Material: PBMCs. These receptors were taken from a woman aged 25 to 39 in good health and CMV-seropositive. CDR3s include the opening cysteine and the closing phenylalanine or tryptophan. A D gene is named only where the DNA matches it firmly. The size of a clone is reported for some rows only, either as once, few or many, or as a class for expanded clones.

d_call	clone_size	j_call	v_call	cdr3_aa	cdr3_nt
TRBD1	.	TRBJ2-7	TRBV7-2	CASSLAGQGYEQYF	TGTGCCAGCAGCTTAGCGGGACAGGGCTACGAGCAGTACTTC
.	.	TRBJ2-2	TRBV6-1	CASSEGQYTGELFF	TGTGCCAGCAGTGAAGGGCAGTACACCGGGGAGCTGTTTTTT
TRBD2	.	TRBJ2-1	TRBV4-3	CASSQVTGGPDEQFF	TGCGCCAGCAGCCAAGTGACGGGAGGGCCAGATGAGCAGTTCTTC
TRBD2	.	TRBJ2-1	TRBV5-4	CASSLIAGVGGEQFF	TGTGCCAGCAGTCTTATAGCGGGGGTAGGAGGTGAGCAGTTCTTC
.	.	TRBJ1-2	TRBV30	CAWSVGGGDYGYTF	TGTGCCTGGAGTGTTGGGGGAGGGGACTATGGCTACACCTTC
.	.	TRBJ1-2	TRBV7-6	CASSLRGGYTF	TGTGCCAGCAGCTTAAGGGGTGGCTACACCTTC
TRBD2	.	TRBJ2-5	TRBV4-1	CASSQVDLAGLETQYF	TGCGCCAGCAGCCAAGTAGATTTAGCGGGACTAGAGACCCAGTACTTC
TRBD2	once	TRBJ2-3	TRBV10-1	CASSDPSGGLPDTQYF	TGCGCCAGCAGTGATCCTAGCGGGGGGCTCCCGGATACGCAGTATTTT
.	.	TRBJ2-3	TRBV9	CASSAQDTQYF	TGTGCCAGCAGCGCTCAGGATACGCAGTATTTT
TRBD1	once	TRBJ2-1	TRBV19	CASTRDRGGNEQFF	TGTGCCAGTACTCGGGACAGGGGGGGCAATGAGCAGTTCTTC
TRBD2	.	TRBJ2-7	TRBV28	CASSAIPPGLAGSYEQYF	TGTGCCAGCAGTGCAATACCTCCGGGACTAGCGGGCTCCTACGAGCAGTACTTC
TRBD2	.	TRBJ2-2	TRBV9	CASSVGSGGGELFF	TGTGCCAGCAGCGTAGGGTCGGGGGGCGGGGAGCTGTTTTTT
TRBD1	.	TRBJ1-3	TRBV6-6	CASSYGTGVYF	TGTGCCAGCAGTTATGGGACAGGGGTGTATTTT
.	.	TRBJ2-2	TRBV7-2	CASSPRLSGELFF	TGTGCCAGCAGCCCTAGACTATCCGGGGAGCTGTTTTTT
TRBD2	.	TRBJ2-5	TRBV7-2	CASSFLAGGPTETQYF	TGTGCCAGCAGCTTCCTAGCGGGAGGGCCAACGGAGACCCAGTACTTC
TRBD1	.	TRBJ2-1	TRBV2	CASTRDRGRWLAYNEQFF	TGTGCCAGCACCCGGGACAGGGGGCGGTGGCTAGCCTACAATGAGCAGTTCTTC
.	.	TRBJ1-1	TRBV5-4	CASSLIGRWETEAFF	TGTGCCAGCAGCTTAATCGGGAGATGGGAGACTGAAGCTTTCTTT
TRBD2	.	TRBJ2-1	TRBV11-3	CASSLGGPGYNEQFF	TGTGCCAGCAGCCTGGGAGGGCCGGGGTACAATGAGCAGTTCTTC
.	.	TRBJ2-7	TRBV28	CASNGRYEQYF	TGTGCCAGCAACGGGAGATACGAGCAGTACTTC
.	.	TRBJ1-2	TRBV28	CASRDIYGYTF	TGTGCCAGCCGGGACATATATGGCTACACCTTC
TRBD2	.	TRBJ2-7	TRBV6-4	CASSDLAGGPIYEQYF	TGTGCCAGCAGTGACCTAGCGGGAGGACCAATCTACGAGCAGTACTTC
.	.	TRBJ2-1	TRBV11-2	CASSPQMGQGNEQFF	TGTGCCAGCAGCCCCCAAATGGGCCAGGGCAATGAGCAGTTCTTC
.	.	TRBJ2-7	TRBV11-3	CASSIRQGGEQYF	TGTGCCAGCAGCATTAGACAGGGAGGCGAGCAGTACTTC
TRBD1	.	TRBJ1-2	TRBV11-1	CASSPDRSQYGYTF	TGTGCCAGCAGTCCGGACAGGTCTCAATATGGCTACACCTTC
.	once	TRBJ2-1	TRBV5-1	CASSLPGQYNEQFF	TGCGCCAGCAGCTTACCGGGACAATACAATGAGCAGTTCTTC
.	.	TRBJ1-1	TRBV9	CASGRGGTEAFF	TGTGCCAGCGGAAGGGGTGGCACTGAAGCTTTCTTT
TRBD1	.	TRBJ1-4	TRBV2	CASSDRGRNEKLFF	TGTGCCAGCAGTGACAGGGGGCGGAATGAAAAACTGTTTTTT
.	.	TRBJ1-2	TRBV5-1	CASSLGMGTNYGYTF	TGCGCCAGCAGCTTGGGCATGGGGACAAACTATGGCTACACCTTC
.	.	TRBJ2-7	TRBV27	CASSFQGRSYEQYF	TGTGCCAGCAGTTTCCAGGGCAGGAGCTACGAGCAGTACTTC
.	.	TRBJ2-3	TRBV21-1	CASSDTLRSTDTQYF	TGTGCCAGCAGCGATACTTTGAGGTCGACAGATACGCAGTATTTT
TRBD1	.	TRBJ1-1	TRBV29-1	CSGTPGQGNTEAFF	TGCAGCGGTACCCCGGGACAGGGGAACACTGAAGCTTTCTTT
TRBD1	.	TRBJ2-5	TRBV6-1	CASSTGTDQEAQYF	TGTGCCAGCAGTACCGGGACAGACCAAGAGGCCCAGTACTTC
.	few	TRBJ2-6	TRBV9	CASSVYHTPSGANVLTF	TGTGCCAGCAGCGTATACCACACCCCCTCTGGGGCCAACGTCCTGACTTTC
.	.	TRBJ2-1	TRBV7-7	CASSPLVGPPSYNEQFF	TGTGCTAGCAGCCCCCTGGTGGGCCCTCCGTCCTACAATGAGCAGTTCTTC
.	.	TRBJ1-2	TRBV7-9	CASSFTGIGARYTF	TGTGCCAGCAGCTTTACAGGGATTGGGGCTCGCTACACCTTC
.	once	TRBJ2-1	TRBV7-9	CASSLAGSGEQFF	TGTGCCAGCAGCTTGGCGGGCTCGGGCGAGCAGTTCTTC
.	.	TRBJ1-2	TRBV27	CASSLIQFYGYTF	TGTGCCAGCAGTTTGATACAGTTCTATGGCTACACCTTC
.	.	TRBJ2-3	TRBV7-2	CASSLSVGMNTQYF	TGTGCCAGCAGCTTAAGTGTGGGCATGAATACGCAGTATTTT
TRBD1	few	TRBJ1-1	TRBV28	CASRTGGRDTEAFF	TGTGCCAGCAGGACAGGGGGTAGGGACACTGAAGCTTTCTTT
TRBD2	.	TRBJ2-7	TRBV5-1	CASSLLAGGPRFYEQYF	TGCGCCAGCAGCTTACTAGCGGGAGGGCCCCGATTCTACGAGCAGTACTTC
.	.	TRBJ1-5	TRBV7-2	CASSFLGSNQPQHF	TGTGCCAGCAGCTTTCTGGGCAGCAATCAGCCCCAGCATTTT
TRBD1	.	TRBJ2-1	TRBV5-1	CASSTGQGAASSYNEQFF	TGCGCCAGCAGTACCGGACAGGGGGCTGCGAGCTCCTACAATGAGCAGTTCTTC
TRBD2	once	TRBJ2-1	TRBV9	CASSPEGRGAGSYNEQFF	TGTGCCAGCAGCCCAGAAGGGAGGGGCGCGGGCTCCTACAATGAGCAGTTCTTC
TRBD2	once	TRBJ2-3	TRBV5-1	CASSYLAGVGTDTQYF	TGCGCCAGCAGCTACCTAGCGGGAGTGGGCACAGATACGCAGTATTTT
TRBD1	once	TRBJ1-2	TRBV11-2	CASSLDRASYGYTF	TGTGCCAGCAGCTTGGACAGGGCGTCCTATGGCTACACCTTC
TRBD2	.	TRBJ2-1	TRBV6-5	CASGTSLVHEQFF	TGTGCCAGTGGGACTAGCTTGGTCCATGAGCAGTTCTTC
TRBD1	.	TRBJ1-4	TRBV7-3	CASSLTGGQGEKLFF	TGTGCCAGCAGCTTAACTGGGGGACAGGGTGAAAAACTGTTTTTT
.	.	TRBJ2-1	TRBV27	CASRPGLGGPNEQFF	TGTGCCAGCAGACCAGGACTTGGAGGACCCAATGAGCAGTTCTTC
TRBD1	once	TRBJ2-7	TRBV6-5	CASSYERQGSYEQYF	TGTGCCAGCAGTTACGAAAGACAGGGCAGCTACGAGCAGTACTTC
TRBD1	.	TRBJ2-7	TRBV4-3	CASSLHRGPNYEQYF	TGCGCCAGCAGCCTACACAGGGGGCCTAACTACGAGCAGTACTTC
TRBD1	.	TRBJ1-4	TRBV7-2	CASSSTDRGKEKLFF	TGTGCCAGCAGCTCCACGGACAGGGGGAAGGAAAAACTGTTTTTT
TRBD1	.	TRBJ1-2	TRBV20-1	CSASTQGAYTF	TGCAGTGCGTCCACTCAGGGGGCGTATACCTTC
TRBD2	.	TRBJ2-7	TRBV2	CASSEDRGRAGEQYF	TGTGCCAGCAGTGAGGACCGCGGGAGGGCTGGTGAGCAGTACTTC
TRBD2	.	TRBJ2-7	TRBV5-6	CASSLGLAGVYEQYF	TGTGCCAGCAGCTTAGGCCTAGCGGGAGTGTACGAGCAGTACTTC
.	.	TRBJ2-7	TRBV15	CATRGAGGGLYEQYF	TGTGCCACCAGGGGGGCAGGGGGAGGTCTCTACGAGCAGTACTTC
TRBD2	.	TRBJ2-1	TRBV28	CASSSSLAGPLPYNEQFF	TGTGCCAGCAGTTCATCACTAGCGGGACCCTTACCATACAATGAGCAGTTCTTC
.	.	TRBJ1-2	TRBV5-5	CASSLEQHYGYTF	TGTGCCAGCAGCTTGGAACAACACTATGGCTACACCTTC
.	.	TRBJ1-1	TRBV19	CASSIGRGGAEAFF	TGTGCCAGTAGTATAGGTCGGGGAGGCGCTGAAGCTTTCTTT
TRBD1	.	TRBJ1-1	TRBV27	CASRQGARKVTEAFF	TGTGCCAGCAGGCAGGGGGCGCGAAAGGTTACTGAAGCTTTCTTT
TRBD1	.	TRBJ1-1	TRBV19	CASSIRGQGATEAFF	TGTGCCAGTAGTATTCGGGGACAGGGGGCCACTGAAGCTTTCTTT